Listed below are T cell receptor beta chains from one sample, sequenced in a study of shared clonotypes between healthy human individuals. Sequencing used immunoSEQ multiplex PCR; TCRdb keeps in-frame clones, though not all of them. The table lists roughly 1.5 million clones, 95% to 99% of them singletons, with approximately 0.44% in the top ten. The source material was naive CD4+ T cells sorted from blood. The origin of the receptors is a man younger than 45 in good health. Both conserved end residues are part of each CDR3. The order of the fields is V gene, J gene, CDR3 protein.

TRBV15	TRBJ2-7	CATSRGTGPPYEQYF
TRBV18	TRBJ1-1	CASSGQGNTEAFF
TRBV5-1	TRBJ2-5	CASSLVTSRGETQYF
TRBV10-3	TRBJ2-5	CAISESLRGSGKETQYF
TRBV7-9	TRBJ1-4	CASSLTSGTENEKLFF
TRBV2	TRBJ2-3	CASSEEGLQITDTQYF
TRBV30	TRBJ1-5	CAWSVRNSAGNQPQHF
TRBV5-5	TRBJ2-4	CASSATGHIAKNIQYF
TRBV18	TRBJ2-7	CASSLPGRQSYEQYF
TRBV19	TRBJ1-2	CASRQGASGYTF
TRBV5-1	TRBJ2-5	CASSPGLGGSRGRVRGVQETQYF
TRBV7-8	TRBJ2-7	CASSLLGGGRTNEQYF
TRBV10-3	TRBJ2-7	CAISASGYPEQYF
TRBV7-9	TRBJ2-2	CASEERLGGGAGELFF
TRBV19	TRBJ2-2	CASVRTVNTGELFF
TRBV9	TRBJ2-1	CASSVADSYNEQFF
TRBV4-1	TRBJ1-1	CASSQDSLTEAFF
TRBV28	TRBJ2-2	CASSSRGNGELFF
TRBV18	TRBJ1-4	CASSQPGVREKLFF
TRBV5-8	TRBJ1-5	CASSTGYVDQPQHF
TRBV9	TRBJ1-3	CASSVMDTRSGNTIYF
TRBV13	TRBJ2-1	CASSPRTSGGYEQFF
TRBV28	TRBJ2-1	CASSFVGQVDEQFF
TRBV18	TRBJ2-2	CASSPGQGGTGELFF
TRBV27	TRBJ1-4	CASSFRQSNEKLFF
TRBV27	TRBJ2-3	CASSFAGRSTDTQYF
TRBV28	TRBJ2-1	CASSFGRGSLMWDEQFF
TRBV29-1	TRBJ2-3	CSVEVGLAGTDTQYF
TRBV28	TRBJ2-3	CVSGLASTDTQYF
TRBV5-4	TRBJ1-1	CASSLATEPTEAFF
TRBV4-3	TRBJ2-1	CASSQPGQGTNEQFF
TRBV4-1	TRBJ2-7	CASSQERTRTSYEQYF
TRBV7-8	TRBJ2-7	CASSLISSHEQYF
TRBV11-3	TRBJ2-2	CASSPGTRPTGELFF
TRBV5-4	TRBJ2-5	CASSNVSGSIQETQYF
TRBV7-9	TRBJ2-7	CASSLHLLYEQYF
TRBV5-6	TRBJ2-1	CASSLVPVKNNEQFF
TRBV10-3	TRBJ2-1	CAISEGYNNEQFF
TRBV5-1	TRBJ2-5	CASSLEDLAGGWGETQYF
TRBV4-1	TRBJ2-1	CASSQVSGTGLNEQFF
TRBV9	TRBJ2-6	CASSVVNSGANVLTF
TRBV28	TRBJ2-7	CASSLFSGRTPYEQYF
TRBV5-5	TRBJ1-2	CASSLNRVHYGYTF
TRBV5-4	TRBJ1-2	CASSFRDSYGYTF
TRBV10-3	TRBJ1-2	CAISERRQGGGYTF
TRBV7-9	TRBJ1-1	CASSLGTTRRAFF
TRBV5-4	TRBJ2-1	CASSSGTSGSRGDNEQFF
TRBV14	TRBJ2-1	CASSQDPGTSDEQFF
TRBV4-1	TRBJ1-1	CASSQIRDSNTEAFF
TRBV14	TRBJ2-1	CASSLGRDRFHNEQFF
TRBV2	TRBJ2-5	CASSDRRSQETQYF